These T cell receptor beta chains were read from a single sample in a study of OX40 agonist ivuxolimab in advanced cancers. Some clones are missing from TCRdb's copy, which holds only in-frame ones; the method was immunoSEQ multiplex PCR. The repertoire includes around 150,000 clones, 75% to 95% of them detected once, and around 1% sits in the top ten. The specimen was CD4+ or CD8+ T cells sorted from blood, collected in a trial of the OX40 agonist ivuxolimab. The receptors originated from an adult with an advanced solid tumor such as melanoma, head and neck, liver or kidney cancer. CDR3s include the opening cysteine and the closing phenylalanine or tryptophan. Each record gives: CDR3 length, V gene, D gene, J gene, clone size, CDR3 DNA, CDR3 protein. The D gene is left open where the match is weak. The size entry is marked missing in some rows and otherwise reads once, few, many or a size class.

cdr3_length: 15; v_call: TRBV28; d_call: NA; j_call: TRBJ1-5; clone_size: once; cdr3_nt: TGTGCCAGCAGTCGCCAGGGGCCCTCGGGGCAGCCCCAGCATTTT; cdr3_aa: CASSRQGPSGQPQHF
cdr3_length: 13; v_call: TRBV5-1; d_call: NA; j_call: TRBJ2-3; clone_size: NA; cdr3_nt: TGCGCCAGCAGCCGACAGGGCACAGATACGCAGTATTTT; cdr3_aa: CASSRQGTDTQYF
cdr3_length: 13; v_call: TRBV18; d_call: TRBD2; j_call: TRBJ2-7; clone_size: NA; cdr3_nt: TGTGCCAGCTCCAGCGGGAGCAGTCTAGAGCAGTACTTC; cdr3_aa: CASSSGSSLEQYF
cdr3_length: 13; v_call: TRBV28; d_call: TRBD1; j_call: TRBJ2-5; clone_size: NA; cdr3_nt: TGTGCCACTCTGGACAGGACCCAAGAGACCCAGTACTTC; cdr3_aa: CATLDRTQETQYF
cdr3_length: 15; v_call: TRBV6-5; d_call: TRBD1; j_call: TRBJ2-7; clone_size: NA; cdr3_nt: TGTGCCAGCAGACGTCAGGGACAGACTGACTACGAGCAGTACTTC; cdr3_aa: CASRRQGQTDYEQYF
cdr3_length: 13; v_call: TRBV6-5; d_call: NA; j_call: TRBJ1-2; clone_size: once; cdr3_nt: TGTGCCAGCAGACTTGACCCTAACTATGGCTACACCTTC; cdr3_aa: CASRLDPNYGYTF
cdr3_length: 14; v_call: TRBV18; d_call: NA; j_call: TRBJ2-1; clone_size: NA; cdr3_nt: TGTGCCAGCTCAGGCGGGACAGTTTACAATGAGCAGTTCTTC; cdr3_aa: CASSGGTVYNEQFF
cdr3_length: 15; v_call: TRBV5-1; d_call: NA; j_call: TRBJ1-1; clone_size: NA; cdr3_nt: TGCGCCAGCAGCATCAGGGGTTGGGAGAACACTGAAGCTTTCTTT; cdr3_aa: CASSIRGWENTEAFF
cdr3_length: 14; v_call: TRBV6-6; d_call: TRBD2; j_call: TRBJ2-7; clone_size: NA; cdr3_nt: TGTGCCAGCAGCCCAAGCGGGGCCCTCTACGAGCAGTACTTC; cdr3_aa: CASSPSGALYEQYF
cdr3_length: 14; v_call: TRBV7-2; d_call: NA; j_call: TRBJ2-7; clone_size: NA; cdr3_nt: TGTGCCAGCAGCTTAGTCTTCGGAACCTACGAGCAGTACTTC; cdr3_aa: CASSLVFGTYEQYF
cdr3_length: 12; v_call: TRBV28; d_call: NA; j_call: TRBJ1-4; clone_size: NA; cdr3_nt: TGTGCCAGCAGTTTGCGGGTCAGTACACTGTTTTTT; cdr3_aa: CASSLRVSTLFF
cdr3_length: 13; v_call: TRBV2; d_call: TRBD2; j_call: TRBJ2-5; clone_size: once; cdr3_nt: TGTGCCAGCAAGGTTAGCGGGAAAGAGACCCAGTACTTC; cdr3_aa: CASKVSGKETQYF
cdr3_length: 15; v_call: TRBV5-1; d_call: NA; j_call: TRBJ1-1; clone_size: NA; cdr3_nt: TGCGCCAGCAGTTTTAGAACAGGGCTAAGGACTGAAGCTTTCTTT; cdr3_aa: CASSFRTGLRTEAFF
cdr3_length: 17; v_call: TRBV10-3; d_call: TRBD2; j_call: TRBJ2-5; clone_size: NA; cdr3_nt: TGTGCCATCAGCACGATCACCGGGACTAGCGGGAGTGAGACCCAGTACTTC; cdr3_aa: CAISTITGTSGSETQYF
cdr3_length: 15; v_call: TRBV5-4; d_call: NA; j_call: TRBJ1-1; clone_size: NA; cdr3_nt: TGTGCCAGCAGCTACGAAGGGCAGCTGAACACTGAAGCTTTCTTT; cdr3_aa: CASSYEGQLNTEAFF
cdr3_length: 17; v_call: TRBV7-8; d_call: TRBD1; j_call: TRBJ1-3; clone_size: NA; cdr3_nt: TGTGCCAGCAGCTCCGACCGGGACAGGGTCGTTAGAAACACCATATATTTT; cdr3_aa: CASSSDRDRVVRNTIYF
cdr3_length: 11; v_call: TRBV2; d_call: NA; j_call: TRBJ2-1; clone_size: NA; cdr3_nt: TGTGCCAGCAGTGAGTTTTGGGAGCAGTTCTTC; cdr3_aa: CASSEFWEQFF
cdr3_length: 18; v_call: TRBV4-1; d_call: NA; j_call: TRBJ1-1; clone_size: NA; cdr3_nt: TGCGCCAGCAGCCAAGATGTCACGAGAGTCCAGTCGACAAAGGGAGCTTTCTTT; cdr3_aa: CASSQDVTRVQSTKGAFF
cdr3_length: 16; v_call: TRBV27; d_call: TRBD2; j_call: TRBJ2-2; clone_size: NA; cdr3_nt: TGTGCCAGCAGCCCAGGACTAGCGGGCCACACCGGGGAGCTGTTTTTT; cdr3_aa: CASSPGLAGHTGELFF
cdr3_length: 17; v_call: TRBV9; d_call: TRBD2; j_call: TRBJ2-5; clone_size: NA; cdr3_nt: TGTGCCAGCAGCGTCGGGACTAGCGGGAGGGGAACAGAGACCCAGTACTTC; cdr3_aa: CASSVGTSGRGTETQYF
cdr3_length: 18; v_call: TRBV14; d_call: TRBD1; j_call: TRBJ2-4; clone_size: NA; cdr3_nt: TGTGCCAGCAGCCAAGGAGTTAGTGGAGACAGGGTAGAGGTCATTCAGTACTTC; cdr3_aa: CASSQGVSGDRVEVIQYF
cdr3_length: 14; v_call: TRBV30; d_call: NA; j_call: TRBJ1-1; clone_size: NA; cdr3_nt: TGTGCCTGGAGTGTCGCGGGGCTTGCGACTGAAGCTTTCTTT; cdr3_aa: CAWSVAGLATEAFF
cdr3_length: 14; v_call: TRBV10-3; d_call: TRBD1; j_call: TRBJ2-5; clone_size: few; cdr3_nt: TGTGCCATCAGAGCGACAGGGGTCGGAGAGACCCAGTACTTC; cdr3_aa: CAIRATGVGETQYF
cdr3_length: 16; v_call: TRBV14; d_call: NA; j_call: TRBJ2-2; clone_size: NA; cdr3_nt: TGTGCCAGCAGCCGCGGGACGTTCACGAACACCGGGGAGCTGTTTTTT; cdr3_aa: CASSRGTFTNTGELFF